This passage covers 20 T cell receptor beta chains from one sample sequenced in a study of OX40 agonist ivuxolimab in advanced cancers. Measured with immunoSEQ multiplex PCR; TCRdb has only the in-frame clones, and not every one. Here the sample spans about 150,000 clones, under 95% being singletons. This specimen consisted of CD4+ or CD8+ T cells sorted from blood, obtained in a trial of the OX40 agonist ivuxolimab. The source of these receptors is an adult with an advanced solid tumor such as melanoma, head and neck, liver or kidney cancer.

The J gene is TRBJ2-7, the V gene TRBV4-3, with 9 bases lining up with TRBD1. This CDR3 comprises 18 residues. V shed 5 bases, J shed 7 bases, and the junction held 21 bases outside the gene matches. Germline loops: CDR1 LGHNA, CDR2 YSLEER. CDR3 protein: CASSERSGQGRRLKEQYF. As DNA, the CDR3 is TGCGCCAGCAGCGAAAGGTCGGGACAGGGTAGGAGGCTCAAGGAGCAGTACTTC.

The chain uses TRBV5-1 and TRBJ2-7; possible D gene TRBD1, 6 bases. Germline CDR1 reads SGHRS; CDR2 reads YFSETQ. The CDR3 runs 13 residues. Trimming removed 7 bases at V and 3 bases at J, with 14 bases between. CDR3 coding DNA: TGCGCCAGCTCCCGGGACAACAGCTACGAGCAGTACTTC. This encodes CASSRDNSYEQYF.

This chain connects TRBV11-2 to TRBJ2-7; D tentatively fits TRBD1 or TRBD2 (5 bases each). Germline CDR1 reads SGHAT; CDR2 reads FQNNGV. V was cut by 1 base and J by 6 bases, with 16 bases left in between. CDR3 size: 15 residues. The CDR3: CASSLGPASGTEQYF. The CDR3 nucleotides are TGTGCCAGCAGCTTAGGCCCAGCGTCGGGGACCGAGCAGTACTTC.

V is TRBV5-5 and J is TRBJ2-7, with D possibly matching TRBD1 (6 bases). The CDR3 sequence is 14 residues long. Germline CDR1 reads SGHKS; CDR2 reads YYEKEE (reference sequence). V was trimmed by 0 bases and J by 3 bases, leaving 10 bases between them. The CDR3 loop reads CASSLVTGHYEQYF. The DNA of the CDR3 is TGTGCCAGCAGCTTGGTGACAGGTCACTACGAGCAGTACTTC.

CDR3 nucleotides: TGTGCCAGCCTTAACAGGGTTAGCACAGATACGCAGTATTTT. Residues: CASLNRVSTDTQYF. This sequence joins TRBV6-6 and TRBJ2-3, with D perhaps matching TRBD1 (6 bases). This CDR3 contains 14 residues. CDR1 MNHNY and CDR2 SVGAGI come from the germline V gene (reference sequence). V lost 8 bases, J lost 0 bases, and 12 bases lay in between.

V gene TRBV6-6 combines with J gene TRBJ1-1, with a tentative D call TRBD1 (6 bases). V was shortened by 7 bases and J by 1 base, with 19 bases between the two germline ends. The CDR3 consists of 16 residues. Germline V gene lookup returns CDR1 MNHNY and CDR2 SVGAGI (reference sequence). DNA for the CDR3: TGTGCCAGCACCCTTTTGGGGGGCCCGGGGAACACTGAAGCTTTCTTT. This translates into CASTLLGGPGNTEAFF.

In the case of this clone: A read error may produce the germline difference seen at one junction end. The V call is TRBV7-8, the J call TRBJ1-5, with unresolved D. CDR3 size: 11 residues. In germline, CDR1 is SGHVS, CDR2 FQNEAQ. The CDR3 DNA sequence: TGTGTCAGCAGCCCCCGTCAGCCCCAGCATTTT. Its protein product is CVSSPRQPQHF.

This chain links TRBV7-2 with TRBJ1-2, with a weak D call TRBD1 (5 bases). CDR3 size: 14 residues. Trimming left V 7 bases short and J 3 bases short, with 15 bases between. Germline V gene sequence: CDR1 SGHTA, CDR2 FQGNSA. The CDR3 DNA follows: TGTGCCAGCAAGCCGTGGCAGGGAGACTATGGCTACACCTTC. This codes for CASKPWQGDYGYTF.

CDR3 in DNA: TGTGCCAGCAGCCTCCGGGAGGGGGGGTACGAGCAGTACTTC. Amino acid sequence: CASSLREGGYEQYF. The chain uses TRBV6-5 and TRBJ2-7; 8 bases align to TRBD2. V lost 6 bases and J lost 4; bases outside the gene matches: 8. This CDR3 contains 14 residues. Looked up from germline, CDR1 is MNHEY and CDR2 is SVGAGI.

This rearrangement joins TRBV5-1 to TRBJ1-1; D not resolved. V was trimmed by 2 bases and J by 6 bases, leaving 29 bases between them. Germline assignment: CDR1 SGHRS and CDR2 YFSETQ. This CDR3 is 19 amino acids long. Here the CDR3 DNA reads TGCGCCAGCAGCTTTGGCAGATCGCCCAGGACCGAGGGTTTAGCTGAAGCTTTCTTT. Translation: CASSFGRSPRTEGLAEAFF. The full variable domain, its missing parts supplied by reference TRBV5-1 and TRBJ1-1, is KAGVTQTPRYLIKTRGQQVTLSCSPISGHRSVSWYQQTPGQGLQFLFEYFSETQRNKGNFPGRFSGRQFSNSRSEMNVSTLELGDSALYLCASSFGRSPRTEGLAEAFFGQGTRLTVV.

The V call is TRBV7-2, the J call TRBJ2-1, with D possibly matching TRBD2 (7 bases). CDR1 and CDR2 (germline): SGHTA, FQGNSA. Trimming removed 2 bases from V and 7 bases from J, with 27 bases in between. The CDR3 runs to 19 residues. In nucleotides, the CDR3 is TGTGCCAGCAGCTTATGGCTGCTGCGGGGGCCCAGAAGGGAGAATGAGCAGTTCTTC. It specifies CASSLWLLRGPRRENEQFF.

The rearrangement links TRBV29-1 to TRBJ2-1; D tentatively fits TRBD1 or TRBD2 (6 bases each). This CDR3 has 13 residues. The germline CDR1 and CDR2 sequences are SQVTM and ANQGSEA. V was shortened by 0 bases and J by 7 bases, with 10 bases between the two germline ends. The CDR3 sequence: CSVEEGGGNEQFF. In DNA form, the CDR3 reads TGCAGCGTTGAAGAGGGGGGCGGGAATGAGCAGTTCTTC.

The chain carries TRBV19 and TRBJ2-3; tentatively, D is TRBD1 (6 bases). V lost 3 bases and J lost 2, with 12 bases in between. The germline CDR1 and CDR2 sequences are LNHDA and SQIVND (reference sequence). This CDR3 has 15 residues. In DNA, the CDR3 is TGTGCCAGTAGTATTGGGGGACACCACACAGATACGCAGTATTTT. Protein product: CASSIGGHHTDTQYF.

V usage is TRBV18 and J usage is TRBJ1-2; no definite D call. V was shortened by 3 bases and J by 2 bases, with 10 bases between the two germline ends. The germline CDR1 and CDR2 sequences are KGHSH and LQKENI. The CDR3 has 14 amino acids. The CDR3 DNA reads TGTGCCAGCTCACCCTCGGACGGAAACTATGGCTACACCTTC. This translates into CASSPSDGNYGYTF. Full variable domain (missing parts from reference TRBV18 and TRBJ1-2): NAGVMQNPRHLVRRRGQEARLRCSPMKGHSHVYWYRQLPEEGLKFMVYLQKENIIDESGMPKERFSAEFPKEGPSILRIQQVVRGDSAAYFCASSPSDGNYGYTFGSGTRLTVV.

V usage is TRBV7-2 and J usage is TRBJ2-1, with D perhaps matching TRBD2 (5 bases). From germline, CDR1 is SGHTA and CDR2 FQGNSA. Between the trimmed V and J ends, which lost 5 bases and 0 bases, there was a span of 8 bases. The CDR3 length is 14 residues. The CDR3 nucleotides read TGTGCCAGCAGCCCCCGGGACTCCTACAATGAGCAGTTCTTC. Its protein is CASSPRDSYNEQFF.

This chain connects TRBV5-4 to TRBJ2-7, with D possibly TRBD2 on 6 matching bases. CDR1 is SGHNT, CDR2 YYREEE, per germline (reference sequence). V was cut by 2 bases and J by 3 bases, with 18 bases left in between. The CDR3 is 16 residues long. The CDR3 DNA reads TGTGCCAGCAGCTTAAGGTACGGCGGGATTTACTACGAGCAGTACTTC. It codes for CASSLRYGGIYYEQYF.

This chain links TRBV27 with TRBJ1-5; 7 bases match TRBD1. V shed 2 bases, J shed 7 bases, and the junction held 5 bases outside the gene matches. Germline CDR1 MNHEY, CDR2 SMNVEV (reference sequence). The CDR3 spans 14 residues. In nucleotides, the CDR3 is TGTGCCAGCAGTTTAGGCCAGGGGGGCCAGCCCCAGCATTTT. Amino acids: CASSLGQGGQPQHF.

The chain recombines TRBV19 with TRBJ2-3, with 7 bases identical to TRBD2. This CDR3 spans 14 amino acids. Losses at the gene ends were 9 bases for V and 3 bases for J; bases not matched to a gene: 9. CDR1 and CDR2 (germline): LNHDA, SQIVND (reference sequence). CDR3 in amino acids: CASGAGFKTDTQYF. The CDR3, as DNA: TGTGCCAGCGGAGCGGGATTTAAGACAGATACGCAGTATTTT.

This rearrangement joins TRBV27 to TRBJ1-1; maybe TRBD1 (5 bases). V was shortened by 4 bases and J by 4 bases, with 31 bases between the two germline ends. The CDR3 runs to 20 residues. CDR1 is MNHEY, CDR2 SMNVEV, per germline (reference sequence). The CDR3 DNA sequence: TGTGCCAGCAGTTCGTTACTCCAGGGTGGGAATTATTGGGCTAGCACTGAAGCTTTCTTT. Amino acid sequence: CASSSLLQGGNYWASTEAFF.

This clone has just one count. Different DNA sequences within this sample yield the same CDR3. In DNA, the CDR3 is TGTGCCAGCAGTTTTGGCGGAGGGTATGGCTACACCTTC. Translating gives CASSFGGGYGYTF. This rearrangement joins TRBV28 to TRBJ1-2; the D is unclear. This CDR3 is built from 13 residues. Looked up from germline, CDR1 is MDHEN and CDR2 is SYDVKM. V was trimmed by 3 bases and J by 5 bases, leaving 10 bases between them.